This passage covers 21 T cell receptor beta chains from one sample sequenced in a study of blood T cells in healthy people across ages. It was with a sample-barcoded 5' primer and a J-beta primer mix that a second PCR of roughly 6 to 12 cycles was run. TCRdb ran MiXCR on the 5' RACE reads and lists one entry per CDR3 protein. The sample records roughly 1.4 million distinct CDR3 sequences, roughly 60% being singletons. Material: blood. Receptors originate from a man aged 18 to 30 in good health.

The genes are TRBV20-1 and TRBJ2-7; no firm D call. The germline V gene encodes CDR1 DFQATT and CDR2 SNEGSKA (reference sequence). This CDR3 comprises 15 residues. V lost 5 bases, J lost 4 bases, and 21 bases lay in between. CDR3 loop: CSAPKVLPRRYEQYF. CDR3 in DNA: TGCAGTGCTCCCAAGGTACTCCCGAGGCGGTACGAGCAGTACTTC.

This clonotype was seen a handful of times. The gene calls are TRBV4-1 and TRBJ2-7, with 9 bases matching TRBD1. Germline V gene lookup returns CDR1 MGHRA and CDR2 YSYEKL. V shed 0 bases, J shed 2 bases, and the junction held 5 bases outside the gene matches. The CDR3 runs to 16 residues. The DNA of the CDR3 is TGCGCCAGCAGCCAAGATGGACAGGGGACTACCTACGAGCAGTACTTC. Residues: CASSQDGQGTTYEQYF.

This sequence joins TRBV25-1 and TRBJ2-1; 7 positions match TRBD1. Germline V gene lookup returns CDR1 MGHDK and CDR2 SYGVNS. The CDR3 extends over 16 amino acids. The ends lost 5 bases at V and 6 bases at J; junction bases unmatched: 13. CDR3: CASSPNRGPKTNEQFF. As DNA, the CDR3 is TGTGCCAGCAGTCCGAACAGGGGACCAAAAACCAATGAGCAGTTCTTC.

This sequence joins TRBV28 and TRBJ2-1; TRBD2 aligns across 11 bases. The CDR3 runs to 14 residues. Germline lookup yields CDR1 MDHEN and CDR2 SYDVKM. With 8 bases clipped from V and 3 bases from J, the junction kept 3 bases outside the gene matches. In DNA, the CDR3 is TGTGCCAGCGGGGGACTAGCGGACTACAATGAGCAGTTCTTC. It specifies CASGGLADYNEQFF.

V usage is TRBV10-1 and J usage is TRBJ1-4; no reliable D call. Germline lookup yields CDR1 WNHNN and CDR2 SYGVQD (reference sequence). Deletions cut 3 bases from V and 8 bases from J, with 13 bases between. CDR3 size: 14 residues. This CDR3 is CASSEASEEEKLFF. Here the CDR3 DNA reads TGCGCCAGCAGTGAAGCCTCGGAGGAAGAAAAACTGTTTTTT.

This chain links TRBV5-1 with TRBJ2-3, with 7 bases matching TRBD2. The CDR3 contains 15 residues. V shed 1 base and J 4 bases; nucleotides not matched to a gene: 6. Germline V gene sequence: CDR1 SGHRS, CDR2 YFSETQ. The CDR3 protein is CASSLWREISDTQYF. The CDR3 DNA is TGCGCCAGCAGCTTGTGGCGGGAGATCTCAGATACGCAGTATTTT. Full variable domain (remainder filled in from reference TRBV5-1 and TRBJ2-3): KAGVTQTPRYLIKTRGQQVTLSCSPISGHRSVSWYQQTPGQGLQFLFEYFSETQRNKGNFPGRFSGRQFSNSRSEMNVSTLELGDSALYLCASSLWREISDTQYFGPGTRLTVL.

The CDR3: CASRRAIRDKQYF. In DNA, the CDR3 is TGTGCCAGCCGGAGGGCTATCAGAGATAAGCAGTACTTC. This sequence joins TRBV27 and TRBJ2-7, with D maybe TRBD2 (6 bases). This CDR3 region has 13 residues. Germline loops: CDR1 MNHEY, CDR2 SMNVEV (reference sequence). The V end lost 8 bases, the J end lost 8 bases, and 19 bases lay between the germline ends.

The chain has TRBV2 and TRBJ1-2, with 11 bases aligning to TRBD1. The trim removed 4 bases at V and 3 bases at J, leaving 4 bases unmatched. CDR3 size: 15 residues. CDR1 SNHLY and CDR2 FYNNEI come from the germline V gene. CDR3 DNA: TGTGCCAGCAGTGTTAAGGGACAGGGGGACTATGGCTACACCTTC. It specifies CASSVKGQGDYGYTF.

The V and J genes are TRBV27 and TRBJ1-2; no clear D. CDR1 is MNHEY and CDR2 is SMNVEV in the germline V gene (reference sequence). V gave up 5 bases and J gave up 8 bases, with 9 bases separating them. The CDR3 contains 11 residues. CDR3 loop: CASSRGAGYTF. For the CDR3, the DNA is TGTGCCAGCAGTCGAGGTGCGGGCTACACCTTC.

Only a few counts were recorded for this clonotype. This chain connects TRBV29-1 to TRBJ1-2, with TRBD1 matching 7 bases. This CDR3 spans 13 amino acids. The ends lost 1 base at V and 6 bases at J; junction bases unmatched: 5. CDR1 and CDR2 from the germline V gene are SQVTM and ANQGSEA. CDR3 region: CSVEGQGVNGYTF. CDR3 sequence (DNA): TGCAGCGTTGAAGGTCAGGGGGTTAATGGCTACACCTTC.

The V and J genes are TRBV2 and TRBJ2-1, with 12 bases fitting TRBD2. Germline CDR1 SNHLY, CDR2 FYNNEI. CDR3 size: 15 residues. V was pared by 4 bases and J by 9 bases, with 7 bases of the junction left unmatched. The CDR3 reads CASSVASGRAPEQFF. DNA of the CDR3: TGTGCCAGCAGTGTCGCTAGCGGGAGGGCCCCTGAGCAGTTCTTC.

This clonotype was observed a handful of times. The V and J genes are TRBV12-3 or TRBV12-4 and TRBJ2-5; D is unresolved. V was trimmed by 1 base and J by 1 base, leaving 4 bases between them. This CDR3 contains 13 residues. In DNA form, the CDR3 reads TGTGCCAGCAGTTTAGTCACCCAAGAGACCCAGTACTTC. This translates into CASSLVTQETQYF.

This clonotype was counted a single time. The chain uses TRBV28 and TRBJ2-7; 15 positions agree with TRBD2. The DNA end is a closer match to TRBJ2-5, so the J assignment may be wrong. Germline CDR1 reads MDHEN; CDR2 reads SYDVKM. This CDR3 region has 17 residues. The CDR3 sequence is CASSFPGLAGGGETQYF. CDR3 nucleotide sequence: TGTGCCAGCAGTTTCCCGGGACTAGCGGGGGGAGGGGAGACCCAGTACTTC.

This clonotype has more than one count but fewer than ten. This chain connects TRBV30 to TRBJ1-1; tentative D call: TRBD1 (5 bases). CDR1 GTSNPN and CDR2 SVGIG come from the germline V gene (reference sequence). The length of the CDR3 is 12 residues. V lost 4 bases and J 5 bases, leaving 11 bases between the germline ends. The CDR3 sequence: CAWTPDKTEAFF. In DNA form, the CDR3 reads TGTGCCTGGACCCCGGACAAAACTGAAGCTTTCTTT.

V usage is TRBV6-2 or TRBV6-3 and J usage is TRBJ1-1; no definite D call. The length of the CDR3 is 14 residues. Germline V CDR1 and CDR2: MNHEY, SVGEGT. Trimming took 7 bases from V and 1 from J, leaving 13 bases between them. CDR3 loop: CASTPGVTNTEAFF. DNA of the CDR3: TGTGCCAGCACCCCCGGGGTGACGAACACTGAAGCTTTCTTT.

This clonotype was counted between two and nine times. The chain uses TRBV29-1 and TRBJ2-1, with a tentative D call TRBD2 (5 bases). CDR3 length: 14 residues. Germline-derived CDR1 and CDR2 are SQVTM and ANQGSEA. The germline V and J ends were trimmed by 6 bases and 5 bases, with 17 bases remaining between them. CDR3 DNA sequence: TGCAGCGTGACCCCCCGGGAATCCAACAATGAGCAGTTCTTC. This translates into CSVTPRESNNEQFF.

DNA of the CDR3: TGTGCCAGCAGTTACCGAGCCGAGGTCTATGGCTACACCTTC. This codes for CASSYRAEVYGYTF. J is TRBJ1-2 and V is TRBV6-5; no reliable D call. The CDR3 totals 14 residues. V was trimmed by 2 bases and J by 4 bases, leaving 11 bases between them. CDR1 MNHEY and CDR2 SVGAGI come from the germline V gene.

This chain joins TRBV12-5 and TRBJ2-1, with 11 bases lining up with TRBD1. V dropped 1 base and J dropped 12; count of bases not matched to a gene: 11. Germline values: CDR1 LGHNT, CDR2 FRNRAP. The length of the CDR3 is 16 residues. CDR3 in DNA: TGTGCTAGTGGTTTGGGTGTTGGACAGGGGGCCGGGCGGCAGTTCTTC. It translates to CASGLGVGQGAGRQFF.

This chain joins TRBV5-1 and TRBJ1-1; 8 bases are shared with TRBD1. Looked up from germline, CDR1 is SGHRS and CDR2 is YFSETQ. V was clipped by 4 bases and J by 10 bases; unmatched bases: 6. This CDR3 has 12 amino acids. The CDR3 region has the DNA TGCGCCAGCAGCCTAGAGACAGGGGCAGCTTTCTTT. Encoded protein: CASSLETGAAFF.

This sequence joins TRBV2 and TRBJ2-1; 11 nucleotides align to TRBD2. The CDR3 extends over 16 amino acids. Per germline, CDR1 SNHLY and CDR2 FYNNEI. J lost 1 base, V lost 3 bases, and 2 bases had no gene match. CDR3: CASSDASGRSYNEQFF. The CDR3 nucleotides are TGTGCCAGCAGTGACGCTAGCGGGAGGTCCTACAATGAGCAGTTCTTC. The full variable domain, in which reference TRBV2 and TRBJ2-1 provide the parts outside the CDR3, is EPEVTQTPSHQVTQMGQEVILRCVPISNHLYFYWYRQILGQKVEFLVSFYNNEISEKSEIFDDQFSVERPDGSNFTLKIRSTKLEDSAMYFCASSDASGRSYNEQFFGPGTRLTVL.

Of note for this clonotype: Germline and junction disagree at one end, which may indicate a read error. This rearrangement joins TRBV20-1 to TRBJ2-5, with 14 positions matching TRBD2. CDR1 and CDR2 (germline): DFQATT, SNEGSKA (reference sequence). This CDR3 is built from 18 residues. As DNA, the CDR3 is TGCATTGCTGGAGATCGACTAGCGGGAGGGAAATTTTGGGAGACCCAGTACTTC. It codes for CIAGDRLAGGKFWETQYF.